Listed below are T cell receptor beta chains from one sample, sequenced in a study of CD8 T cells in Susac syndrome. TCRdb used MiXCR to reprocess the immunoSEQ multiplex PCR reads, holding one entry per CDR3 protein. The sample lists 100,000 to 150,000 distinct CDR3 sequences, roughly 93% occurring once. The sequenced sample was CD8+ T cells from PBMCs. These receptor sequences come from a human donor with multiple sclerosis. The CDR3 runs from the conserved cysteine through the conserved F or W. A D gene is named only where the DNA matches it firmly. Clone size is stated in some rows and not others, as once, few, many or a class when expanded.

size	D	V	J	CDR3
-	-	TRBV19	TRBJ2-1	CASSIIGVRYNEQFF
-	-	TRBV20-1	TRBJ2-1	CSARGVYAGWDEQFF
-	TRBD1	TRBV20-1	TRBJ1-2	CSAKDNPPGTGIYGYTF
-	TRBD1	TRBV9	TRBJ1-2	CASSPRDSRGYTF
-	-	TRBV27	TRBJ1-2	CASSFSALHGYTF
once	-	TRBV7-9	TRBJ2-2	CASLFDRANTGELFF
-	-	TRBV12-3/TRBV12-4	TRBJ2-2	CASIIGTGELFF
-	-	TRBV29-1	TRBJ1-4	CSVLQESNEKLFF
-	-	TRBV6-2/TRBV6-3	TRBJ2-2	CASSNTGELFF
-	-	TRBV5-1	TRBJ2-1	CASSGNNEQFF
once	-	TRBV12-3/TRBV12-4	TRBJ2-1	CASSETGASNEQFF
-	-	TRBV5-6	TRBJ1-1	CASSLERGGDTEAFF
-	-	TRBV7-4	TRBJ1-1	CASSLFRERPLNTEAFF
-	-	TRBV29-1	TRBJ2-1	CSGVGSYNEQFF
-	TRBD2	TRBV19	TRBJ2-4	CASSMEAGEGNIQYF
-	TRBD1	TRBV7-3	TRBJ2-7	CASFQDRQGSYEQYF
-	-	TRBV6-5	TRBJ2-1	CATTVGSYNEQFF
-	TRBD1	TRBV5-6	TRBJ2-2	CASSDSRATGRTGELFF
-	-	TRBV30	TRBJ2-5	CAWSVPRETQETQYF
-	TRBD1	TRBV25-1	TRBJ1-4	CASWDRDFEKLFF
-	-	TRBV25-1	TRBJ2-3	CASSELLATDTQYF
-	-	TRBV12-5	TRBJ1-3	CASGSGGGGNTIYF
-	-	TRBV20-1	TRBJ2-2	CSARRGTPNTGELFF
-	-	TRBV19	TRBJ2-7	CASSIILANSSYEQYF
-	TRBD2	TRBV11-2	TRBJ2-1	CASSLASFERGVYNEQFF
-	-	TRBV19	TRBJ2-2	CASSIAPRRGTGELFF
-	-	TRBV29-1	TRBJ2-3	CSVEDWSTQYF
-	-	TRBV7-9	TRBJ2-1	CASSLSPMDEQFF
-	-	TRBV5-6	TRBJ2-1	CASSLGPGRLFLGNEQFF
-	-	TRBV28	TRBJ2-2	CAAEGDTGELFF
-	-	TRBV13	TRBJ1-4	CASSLGGVGPNEKLFF
-	-	TRBV5-6	TRBJ1-1	CASSFGVLAAVSEAFF
-	-	TRBV7-6	TRBJ1-1	CASSLTHEAPSTEAFF
-	TRBD1	TRBV9	TRBJ1-2	CASSGEGGRGRGNGYTF
-	TRBD2	TRBV4-1	TRBJ2-1	CASSPFFGGSYEQFF
-	-	TRBV7-6	TRBJ1-1	CASSSNAKTEAFF
once	-	TRBV12-5	TRBJ2-2	CASEEVFGELFF
-	-	TRBV7-8	TRBJ1-2	CASSLAETNYGYTF
-	TRBD2	TRBV9	TRBJ2-1	CASSVDGRDNEQFF
-	-	TRBV12-3/TRBV12-4	TRBJ1-2	CASSFTQNYGYTF
-	TRBD2	TRBV4-1	TRBJ2-5	CASSQGPGRESGETQYF
-	-	TRBV11-3	TRBJ2-5	CASSSPLGATQETQYF
-	TRBD2	TRBV3-1	TRBJ2-2	CASSQRSLAGKESGELFF
-	-	TRBV4-1	TRBJ2-3	CASSQDWQDTQYF
-	-	TRBV7-9	TRBJ2-7	CASSSVGGRYEQYF
-	-	TRBV5-1	TRBJ2-7	CASSLNSDYEQYF
once	-	TRBV5-6	TRBJ2-2	CASTRVGGGELFF
-	-	TRBV3-1	TRBJ1-1	CASSQNTGNTEAFF
-	TRBD1	TRBV20-1	TRBJ2-7	CSARTGVTYEQYF
-	-	TRBV5-6	TRBJ1-1	CASSLVPGANTEAFF
-	-	TRBV7-9	TRBJ1-1	CASSFLMNTEAFF